This TCR beta chain was recorded in a study of human T cells and chemical hapten exposure (dated by TCRdb to the early 2020s). At the level of the whole study: For sensitization, 2% DPC in acetone was applied to a 2 cm by 2 cm area of upper inner arm skin. This study followed changes in the peripheral blood TCR repertoire in vivo during primary and secondary sensitization of alopecia patients to the hapten diphenylcyclopropenone (DPC). Patch tests used Finn chambers with 0.01% DPC on the upper back, scored after 6 days by International Contact Dermatitis Research Group standards. Weekly therapeutic DPC doses were additionally applied to the scalp of patients throughout the roughly 25-week study period. The patient cohort, mostly female, included alopecia areata with under or over 50% scalp involvement, alopecia totalis and alopecia universalis. Blood samples were taken from patients before sensitization (week 0) and then at 2, 6 and about 24 weeks after DPC sensitization. Libraries were pooled for sequencing, and per-sample TCR yields varied mainly because of small differences in library volumes within the pool. For TCR sequencing, blood came from 25 to 35 alopecia patients at anywhere from one to four time points (pre-sensitization, 2, 6 and 24 weeks). Overall study outcomes, separate from this receptor: Alopecia, a presumed autoimmune disease, was present in all patients, so the immune response of the patients might differ from that of healthy individuals. The number of TCRs above 1 in 1000 frequency did not change with DPC sensitization; there was no evidence of global repertoire structure alterations. After repeated subsampling, the strength of the expansion versus patch-test correlation and the threshold at which it became significant changed. Patch test score correlated positively with the number of PT1 expanded TCRs, reaching significance at thresholds 8, 16 and 32 but not at 4. Compared with pre-sensitization or healthy control sets, expanded TCRs formed significantly more large CDR3 similarity clusters, which is consistent with antigen-driven responses.

Library preparation employed RACE. TCRdb lists the instrument as NextSeq 500. Library preparation attached unique molecular identifiers to individual cDNA molecules for quantitative, reproducible TCR counting. Both TCR alpha and TCR beta chains were sequenced from each blood RNA sample. The original pipeline was this. The median number of TCRs per sample was roughly 94,000, ranging from about 20,000 to 750,000. V, J and CDR3 annotation of the TCR reads was performed with the Decombinator software suite. For PS versus PT1 abundance plots, all samples were subsampled to the same number of TCRs (28,000). Expanded TCRs were defined as absent before sensitization and observed at least eight times at the 2-week time point. TCRdb reanalyzed the raw reads on its own, using fastp at Q25 for trimming and MiXCR for clone calling, and kept in-frame beta chains. Every distinct CDR3 protein forms one entry, paired with its most common genes and DNA. The V and J calls follow TCRdb's processing rather than the paper's. The sample contains about 270,000 distinct CDR3 sequences, just under 8% of them found a single time. Jointly, the top ten make up approximately 1.2% of the sample.

The sample's time point label, decoded: pre-sensitization, week 0. This sample's treatment or condition label indicates: therapeutic diphenylcyclopropenone sensitization with weekly scalp DPC. Blood at each patch-test visit was drawn before the patch test was applied. To be eligible, patients had to be aged 18 to 70, diagnosed with alopecia and judged suitable for DPC therapy, while pregnant patients were excluded. Unfractionated whole blood was collected in Tempus Blood RNA tubes, and total RNA was extracted from that blood. Taken from cysteine to phenylalanine, the CDR3 has 14 residues. CDR3 DNA only is kept here, 42 bases in frame from base 1. CDR1 and CDR2 are read off the germline V gene (reference sequence) as DFQATT and SNEGSKA. Trimming at the junction amounts to 2 bases on V and 6 bases on J, and the germline ends lie 15 bases apart. In the case of this clonotype: Its specific antigen is unknown. Per-nucleotide qualities are absent, and no much larger clonotype sits a single base away.

The TCR comes from a man between 18 and 35 years old with alopecia areata. Some clones in this sample may be carry-over from other donors' samples. The input for sequencing was whole blood, taken in connection with sensitization to the hapten diphenylcyclopropenone (DPC). The chain joins TRBV20-1 to TRBJ2-3, with TRBD2 as a weak D call on 5 bases. In nucleotides, the sequence is TGCAGTGCTAGAAATTTAGGGATAGCGGATACGCAGTATTTT. Protein translation: CSARNLGIADTQYF.